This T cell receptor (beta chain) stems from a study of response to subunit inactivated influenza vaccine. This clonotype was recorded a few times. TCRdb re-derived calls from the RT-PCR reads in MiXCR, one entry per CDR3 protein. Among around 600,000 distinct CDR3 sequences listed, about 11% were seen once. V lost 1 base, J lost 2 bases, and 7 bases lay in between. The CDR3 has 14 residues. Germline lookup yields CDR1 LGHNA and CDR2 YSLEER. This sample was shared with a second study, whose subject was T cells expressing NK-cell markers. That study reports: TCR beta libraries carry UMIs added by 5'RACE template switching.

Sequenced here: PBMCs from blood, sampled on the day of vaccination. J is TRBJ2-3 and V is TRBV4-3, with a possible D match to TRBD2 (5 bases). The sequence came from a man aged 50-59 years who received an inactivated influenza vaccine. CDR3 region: CASSQAGYTDTQYF. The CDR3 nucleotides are TGCGCCAGCAGCCAAGCGGGATACACAGATACGCAGTATTTT.